This T cell receptor beta chain comes out of a study of blood T cell repertoires in COVID-19. As for the study in general: Samples of COVID-19 (acute and convalescent) were obtained from the United States, Italy and Spain.

This clone occurred a few times. Profiling relied on immunoSEQ multiplex PCR, and the TCRdb table lists in-frame clones only, not all of them. The sample lists roughly 200,000 clones; 65% to 85% were seen once. Seattle patients were enrolled while actively infected and followed longitudinally. Looked up from germline, CDR1 is MNHEY and CDR2 is SMNVEV (reference sequence). The V segment lost 5 bases and the J segment 5 bases; nucleotides outside the gene matches: 12. The CDR3 runs 16 residues. The chain combines TRBV27 with TRBJ2-7; TRBD1 aligns across 10 bases. Sequenced sample: peripheral blood. The TCR comes from a woman in her thirties or forties with COVID-19, enrolled during active disease. CDR3 loop: CASSLRWTGGTDEQYF. DNA of the CDR3: TGTGCCAGCAGTCTACGATGGACAGGGGGGACGGACGAGCAGTACTTC.